The clone carrying this TCR beta chain appeared many times. Its antigen is still unknown. Each CDR3 protein gets one entry after TCRdb re-called the RACE reads with MiXCR. The table has 130,000 or so distinct CDR3 sequences, approximately 9.5% seen once; the top ten hold under 2%. Time point reported: healthy volunteer bleed at 2 weeks. The authors' total RNA extraction used unfractionated whole blood. V was clipped by 0 bases and J by 5 bases, with 8 bases between them. This CDR3 has 15 amino acids. Germline values: CDR1 SGHAT, CDR2 FQNNGV. The sample originates from a study of human T cells and chemical hapten exposure. Study background: TCR yield per sample varied, mainly due to pooled library volumes. Study-level points and caveats: Once DPC sensitization occurred, TCRs above 1 in 1000 frequency showed no change.

The chain links TRBV11-2 to TRBJ1-6, with D unresolved. This TCR derives from a male donor in good health. Some clones in this sample may be carry-over from other donors' samples. What was sequenced was whole blood. CDR3 in DNA: TGTGCCAGCAGCTTAGATTTAGGCGATAATTCACCCCTCCACTTT. Encoded protein: CASSLDLGDNSPLHF.